This is a list of T cell receptor beta chains from one sample in a study of blood T cell repertoires in COVID-19. The protocol was immunoSEQ multiplex PCR, while the TCRdb copy is restricted to in-frame clones and leaves out a portion. The sample has 95,000 to 150,000 clones, about four fifths seen once. The material sequenced was peripheral blood. These receptors originate from a man aged 30 to 39 with COVID-19, enrolled during active disease. Each CDR3 is given with its conserved first and last residue. A D gene is named only where the DNA matches it firmly. Clone sizes are given selectively: once, few, many, or a class where the clone is expanded.

cdr3_aa	cdr3_nt	v_call	j_call	clone_size	d_call
CATRTKDTGELFF	TGTGCCACCCGGACTAAGGACACCGGGGAGCTGTTTTTT	TRBV6-5	TRBJ2-2	few	NA
CASSLSLADTQYF	TGTGCCAGTAGTCTTAGTCTAGCAGATACGCAGTATTTT	TRBV19	TRBJ2-3	few	NA
CASSFQMNTEAFF	TGTGCCAGCAGCTTTCAGATGAACACTGAAGCTTTCTTT	TRBV7-9	TRBJ1-1	NA	NA
CASSLSDRLSYEQYF	TGCGCCAGCTCCCTCTCGGACAGGCTATCCTACGAGCAGTACTTC	TRBV4-1	TRBJ2-7	NA	TRBD1
CASSRGQSFNEKLFF	TGTGCCAGCAGCAGAGGACAGTCCTTTAATGAAAAACTGTTTTTT	TRBV5-4	TRBJ1-4	once	NA
CASSFGQGPQPQHF	TGTGCCAGCAGCTTCGGACAGGGTCCGCAGCCCCAGCATTTT	TRBV5-6	TRBJ1-5	NA	TRBD1
CASSSPPLAGVPYQETQYF	TGTGCCAGCAGTTCCCCCCCGCTAGCGGGGGTACCGTACCAAGAGACCCAGTACTTC	TRBV28	TRBJ2-5	NA	TRBD2
CASRQDRSSHEQYF	TGTGCCAGCAGACAGGACCGCTCGTCCCACGAGCAGTACTTC	TRBV6-5	TRBJ2-7	few	NA
CASSQDPAGLTGELFF	TGTGCCAGCAGCCAAGATCCGGCAGGCCTCACCGGGGAGCTGTTTTTT	TRBV4-2	TRBJ2-2	NA	NA
CASSQGGRRAEAFF	TGTGCCAGCAGTCAGGGGGGAAGGCGGGCTGAAGCTTTCTTT	TRBV2	TRBJ1-1	NA	TRBD1
CASSQTSYEQYF	TGTGCCAGCAGCCAAACGAGTTACGAGCAGTACTTC	TRBV14	TRBJ2-7	NA	NA
CASSLDYLSWETQYF	TGTGCCAGCAGCTTGGATTACTTGAGTTGGGAGACCCAGTACTTC	TRBV5-4	TRBJ2-5	few	NA
CASSHGQEAGELFF	TGTGCCAGCAGCCACGGACAGGAAGCCGGGGAGCTGTTTTTT	TRBV3-1/TRBV3-2	TRBJ2-2	NA	TRBD1
CASSFPAGSNQPQHF	TGTGCCAGCAGTTTCCCCGCAGGGAGCAATCAGCCCCAGCATTTT	TRBV28	TRBJ1-5	once	NA
CASSPLTLPYNEQFF	TGTGCCAGCAGCCCTCTGACACTGCCCTACAATGAGCAGTTCTTC	TRBV11-3	TRBJ2-1	NA	NA
CASSPGYGVYSGANVLTF	TGTGCCAGCAGTCCAGGCTACGGGGTGTACTCTGGGGCCAACGTCCTGACTTTC	TRBV27	TRBJ2-6	NA	NA
CASSLVVLAGVVTQYF	TGTGCCAGCAGCTTGGTTGTATTAGCGGGGGTCGTAACGCAGTATTTT	TRBV5-6	TRBJ2-3	NA	TRBD2
CASSIGQNTEAFF	TGTGCCAGTAGTATCGGACAGAACACTGAAGCTTTCTTT	TRBV19	TRBJ1-1	NA	NA
CASSPPGSGGVLETQYF	TGTGCCAGCAGTCCCCCGGGGAGCGGGGGGGTATTAGAGACCCAGTACTTC	TRBV27	TRBJ2-5	many	TRBD2
CASSPEGGRHSYEQYF	TGTGCCAGCAGTCCGGAGGGGGGGCGTCATTCCTACGAGCAGTACTTC	TRBV11-2	TRBJ2-7	once	NA
CASSTQGQANSPLHF	TGTGCCAGCTCAACGCAAGGACAGGCAAATTCACCCCTCCACTTT	TRBV18	TRBJ1-6	many	TRBD1
CASSLRSVLGEQFF	TGCGCCAGCAGCTTGAGGAGTGTCCTAGGCGAGCAGTTCTTC	TRBV5-1	TRBJ2-1	NA	NA
CASSLSPGQGGDEQYF	TGTGCCAGCAGCTTATCTCCGGGACAGGGTGGTGACGAGCAGTACTTC	TRBV7-6	TRBJ2-7	NA	TRBD1